The 31 T cell receptor beta chains in this list originate from one sample, sequenced in a study of cytomegalovirus exposure and HLA in healthy donors. The PCR was carried out with 60 Vbeta primers and 13 Jbeta primers. Produced via immunoSEQ multiplex PCR; TCRdb's table is partial and in-frame only. The sample holds roughly 90,000 clones, about four fifths seen once. The source material was PBMCs. These receptors all come from a man younger than 45 in good health and CMV-seronegative.

The gene calls are TRBV7-3 and TRBJ2-3, with TRBD2 matching over 7 bases. CDR3 length equals 14 residues. V gave up 4 bases and J gave up 3 bases; unmatched junction bases: 4. The germline V gene encodes CDR1 SGHTA and CDR2 FQGTGA. DNA of the CDR3: TGTGCCAGCAGCTCAGCGGGGAGTACAGATACGCAGTATTTT. Translation gives CASSSAGSTDTQYF. Supplemented by reference TRBV7-3 and TRBJ2-3, the full variable domain reads GAGVSQTPSNKVTEKGKYVELRCDPISGHTALYWYRQSLGQGPEFLIYFQGTGAADDSGLPNDRFFAVRPEGSVSTLKIQRTERGDSAVYLCASSSAGSTDTQYFGPGTRLTVL.

This rearrangement joins TRBV29-1 to TRBJ1-5, with TRBD1 as a possible D gene (6 bases). The CDR3 runs to 13 residues. CDR1 and CDR2 from the germline V gene are SQVTM and ANQGSEA. Trimming stripped 6 bases from V and 4 bases from J, with 13 bases between. CDR3 bases: TGCAGCGTAACCGGGACACAAAATCAGCCCCAGCATTTT. Its protein product is CSVTGTQNQPQHF.

In DNA form, the CDR3 reads TGCAGTGCTAGAGATCGTTCGGAGCAGTACTTC. Protein sequence: CSARDRSEQYF. The chain recombines TRBV20-1 with TRBJ2-7, with D unclear. Between the trimmed V and J ends, which lost 0 bases and 7 bases, there was a span of 7 bases. Germline V CDR1 and CDR2: DFQATT, SNEGSKA (reference sequence). The CDR3 is 11 amino acids.

This clone was counted a single time. This chain joins TRBV28 and TRBJ2-3; no reliable D call. Germline V gene lookup returns CDR1 MDHEN and CDR2 SYDVKM. The CDR3 runs 14 residues. Trimming stripped 2 bases from V and 2 bases from J, with 8 bases between. The CDR3 nucleotides read TGTGCCAGCAGTTTACACAGCATCACAGATACGCAGTATTTT. It is translated as CASSLHSITDTQYF.

The rearrangement uses TRBV2 and TRBJ1-1; D not resolved. Between the trimmed V and J ends, which lost 5 bases and 6 bases, there was a span of 16 bases. CDR1 and CDR2 (germline): SNHLY, FYNNEI. The CDR3 covers 14 residues. CDR3 bases: TGTGCCAGCAGTTACGGACGCCGGGGTCCTGAAGCTTTCTTT. Translation gives CASSYGRRGPEAFF.

V is TRBV4-1 and J is TRBJ2-7, with a weak D call TRBD1 (6 bases). Per the germline V gene, CDR1 is MGHRA and CDR2 is YSYEKL. The CDR3 sequence is 16 residues long. Trimming took 0 bases from V and 1 from J, leaving 13 bases between them. In DNA form, the CDR3 reads TGCGCCAGCAGCCAAGATCAGGGGTCCGGTTCCTACGAGCAGTACTTC. It encodes CASSQDQGSGSYEQYF.

V is TRBV27 and J is TRBJ1-6; D is unresolved. V gave up 6 bases and J gave up 7 bases, with 13 bases separating them. The CDR3 has 14 amino acids. Germline CDR1 and CDR2: MNHEY and SMNVEV (reference sequence). CDR3 protein: CASSRAGDNSPLHF. CDR3 DNA: TGTGCCAGCAGCCGAGCGGGTGACAATTCACCCCTCCACTTT.

The chain is built from TRBV30 and TRBJ2-7, with D unresolved. CDR1 and CDR2 (germline): GTSNPN, SVGIG (reference sequence). There are 12 residues in the CDR3. CDR3 sequence reads: CAAVLHAYEQYF. The CDR3 bases are TGTGCTGCGGTGCTCCATGCCTACGAGCAGTACTTC.

Note on this clone: Its ends do not fully match the called genes, so a read error is possible. J is TRBJ1-1 and V is TRBV2; 10 bases align to TRBD1. Germline V gene lookup returns CDR1 SNHLY and CDR2 FYNNEI. The CDR3 sequence is 13 residues long. CDR3 in amino acids: CASSEGTGDEAFF. The CDR3 nucleotides read TGTGCCAGCAGCGAAGGGACAGGGGACGAAGCTTTCTTT.

J is TRBJ1-1 and V is TRBV19; D possibly corresponds to TRBD1 (6 bases). V lost 2 bases and J 8 bases, leaving 9 bases between the germline ends. Germline V gives CDR1 LNHDA, CDR2 SQIVND (reference sequence). The CDR3 contains 12 residues. CDR3 sequence: CASSITGTEAFF. The CDR3 region has the DNA TGTGCCAGTAGTATAACCGGGACAGAAGCTTTCTTT. Full variable domain (missing parts from reference TRBV19 and TRBJ1-1): DGGITQSPKYLFRKEGQNVTLSCEQNLNHDAMYWYRQDPGQGLRLIYYSQIVNDFQKGDIAEGYSVSREKKESFPLTVTSAQKNPTAFYLCASSITGTEAFFGQGTRLTVV.

The rearrangement uses TRBV5-6 and TRBJ2-1, with D possibly being TRBD1 (6 bases). Looked up from germline, CDR1 is SGHDT and CDR2 is YYEEEE. Deletions cut 4 bases from V and 3 bases from J, with 14 bases between. The CDR3 runs to 15 residues. DNA for the CDR3: TGTGCCAGCAGCCGACGGACAGTGTTCTACAATGAGCAGTTCTTC. It encodes CASSRRTVFYNEQFF.

This clone was counted once. The rearrangement links TRBV7-9 to TRBJ2-7, with 7 bases that match TRBD2. In germline, CDR1 is SEHNR, CDR2 FQNEAQ (reference sequence). CDR3 length: 14 amino acids. V lost 5 bases to trimming and J lost 0 bases; unmatched junction nucleotides: 4. The CDR3 DNA is TGTGCCAGCAGCCAGGGAGGGAGCTCCTACGAGCAGTACTTC. Its translation is CASSQGGSSYEQYF.

DNA of the CDR3: TGTGCCAGCAGCTCCGAAGAGGGGGCTGACTACGAGCAGTACTTC. It specifies CASSSEEGADYEQYF. J is TRBJ2-7 and V is TRBV11-2; TRBD1 matches 7 bases. Germline V gene data show CDR1 as SGHAT and CDR2 as FQNNGV. The CDR3 is 15 residues long. The V gene end was trimmed by 4 bases and the J gene end by 3 bases; junction bases not matched to a gene: 9.

This clone was seen a single time. The chain is built from TRBV9 and TRBJ2-1, with 7 bases lining up with TRBD2. Germline CDR1 is SGDLS and CDR2 is YYNGEE. With V trimmed by 0 bases and J by 4 bases, 4 bases remained unmatched. The CDR3 is 15 residues long. The CDR3 loop reads CASSVAGDYYNEQFF. The CDR3 nucleotides are TGTGCCAGCAGCGTAGCGGGGGACTATTACAATGAGCAGTTCTTC.

A few counts support this clone. The genes are TRBV4-3 and TRBJ1-2; TRBD1 matches 8 bases. CDR3 length: 15 amino acids. Germline trimming cut 0 bases from V and 6 bases from J; bases unmatched to any gene: 6. Germline V gene sequence: CDR1 LGHNA, CDR2 YSLEER. The CDR3 spells CASSQDPATGDGYTF. CDR3 coding DNA: TGCGCCAGCAGCCAAGATCCCGCGACAGGGGATGGCTACACCTTC.

The V gene is TRBV7-9, the J gene TRBJ2-1, with 8 bases identical to TRBD2. V shed 6 bases and J 4 bases; nucleotides not matched to a gene: 2. The CDR3 totals 13 residues. Germline CDR1 reads SEHNR; CDR2 reads FQNEAQ (reference sequence). CDR3 DNA: TGTGCCAGCAGACGGGAGGGATACAATGAGCAGTTCTTC. Amino acids: CASRREGYNEQFF.

The chain recombines TRBV4-1 with TRBJ2-3, with D possibly being TRBD1 (6 bases). The V gene lost 1 base and the J gene lost 4 bases, with 15 bases spanning the gap. Germline CDR1 reads MGHRA; CDR2 reads YSYEKL. There are 16 residues in the CDR3. This chain's CDR3 is CASSQGTGRGPDTQYF. CDR3 nucleotides: TGCGCCAGCAGCCAAGGGACCGGCAGGGGCCCAGATACGCAGTATTTT.

This clone was observed a single time. The chain is built from TRBV2 and TRBJ1-6; TRBD1 might be the D (6 bases). The CDR3 is 12 residues long. CDR1 and CDR2 from the germline V gene are SNHLY and FYNNEI. Trimming stripped 5 bases from V and 12 bases from J, with 11 bases between. The chain's CDR3 is CASSLHREPLHF. The DNA for the CDR3 is TGTGCCAGCAGTTTACACAGGGAACCCCTCCACTTT.

The rearrangement joins TRBV4-2 to TRBJ1-4, with unresolved D. V was shortened by 1 base and J by 5 bases, with 11 bases between the two germline ends. The CDR3 loop spans 15 amino acids. CDR1 and CDR2 from the germline V gene are LGHNA and YNFKEQ. The CDR3 sequence: CASSQGATVNEKLFF. CDR3 sequence (DNA): TGTGCCAGCAGCCAAGGCGCGACTGTGAATGAAAAACTGTTTTTT.

This clone was recorded only once. The chain employs TRBV2 and TRBJ1-1; no clear D. CDR3 size: 13 residues. With 10 bases removed from V and 6 bases from J, the gap between germline ends came to 18 bases. Germline V gene lookup returns CDR1 SNHLY and CDR2 FYNNEI. The CDR3 loop reads CATLPRGSAEAFF. CDR3 sequence (DNA): TGTGCCACCCTACCCAGAGGTAGCGCTGAAGCTTTCTTT.

The chain has TRBV10-3 and TRBJ2-7; D is perhaps TRBD1 (5 bases). Deletions cut 7 bases from V and 5 bases from J, with 18 bases between. The CDR3 extends over 14 amino acids. The germline CDR1 and CDR2 sequences are ENHRY and SYGVKD. This CDR3 is CAITPGFFDNEQYF. CDR3 coding DNA: TGTGCCATCACTCCAGGGTTCTTCGATAACGAGCAGTACTTC.

The table lists this clone with a few counts. The chain has TRBV7-8 and TRBJ1-1; 11 positions agree with TRBD1. The trim removed 4 bases at V and 2 bases at J, leaving 3 bases unmatched. Germline V gene data show CDR1 as SGHVS and CDR2 as FQNEAQ. The CDR3 contains 15 residues. In DNA form, the CDR3 reads TGTGCCAGCAGCTATGGGACAGGGGGTAACACTGAAGCTTTCTTT. Encoded protein: CASSYGTGGNTEAFF.

The V call is TRBV10-1, the J call TRBJ2-1; 7 bases fit TRBD2. This CDR3 has 15 residues. CDR1 is WNHNN, CDR2 SYGVQD, per germline (reference sequence). J was trimmed by 5 bases and V by 2 bases; bases with no gene match: 6. The CDR3 sequence: CASSEGWEGNNEQFF. Here the CDR3 DNA reads TGCGCCAGCAGTGAGGGGTGGGAGGGAAACAATGAGCAGTTCTTC.

The rearrangement joins TRBV5-4 to TRBJ2-1; perhaps TRBD1 as D (6 bases). This CDR3 comprises 19 residues. Germline V gene data show CDR1 as SGHNT and CDR2 as YYREEE (reference sequence). Deletions cut 2 bases from V and 0 bases from J, with 21 bases between. CDR3 region: CASSFFGQGGDSSYNEQFF. The DNA of the CDR3 is TGTGCCAGCAGCTTCTTCGGCCAAGGGGGTGATAGCTCCTACAATGAGCAGTTCTTC.

The rearrangement links TRBV5-4 to TRBJ2-2, with D unresolved. The CDR3 is 15 residues long. Germline CDR1 SGHNT, CDR2 YYREEE (reference sequence). The V and J ends lost 1 base and 1 base respectively, with 8 bases between them. The CDR3: CASSLKAGNTGELFF. CDR3 coding DNA: TGTGCCAGCAGCTTGAAGGCAGGGAACACCGGGGAGCTGTTTTTT.

This chain uses TRBV30 with TRBJ2-7, with D maybe TRBD2 (5 bases). This CDR3 has 13 residues. V was cut by 2 bases and J by 5 bases, with 13 bases left in between. CDR1 GTSNPN and CDR2 SVGIG come from the germline V gene (reference sequence). CDR3 sequence: CAWSRTEFDEQYF. Here the CDR3 DNA reads TGTGCCTGGAGTAGGACTGAGTTCGACGAGCAGTACTTC.

The V call is TRBV6-5, the J call TRBJ2-5, with 10 bases fitting TRBD1. The junction had 6 bases not matched to a gene; V was cut back by 4 bases and J by 4 bases. The CDR3 has 15 residues. CDR1 is MNHEY and CDR2 is SVGAGI in the germline V gene. The DNA of the CDR3 is TGTGCCAGCAGTTGGACAGGGGGTGAGGGAGAGACCCAGTACTTC. It is translated as CASSWTGGEGETQYF.

This chain uses TRBV5-1 with TRBJ2-7; 7 bases agree with TRBD1. V shed 2 bases, J shed 6 bases, and the junction held 2 bases outside the gene matches. This CDR3 comprises 12 residues. CDR1 SGHRS and CDR2 YFSETQ come from the germline V gene. The CDR3 reads CASSFDRVEQYF. The CDR3 nucleotides are TGCGCCAGCAGCTTTGACAGGGTCGAGCAGTACTTC.

This chain links TRBV19 with TRBJ1-1; maybe TRBD1 (5 bases). The ends were cut back, 6 bases at V and 0 bases at J, with 14 bases in the middle. Germline V gene lookup returns CDR1 LNHDA and CDR2 SQIVND (reference sequence). The CDR3 is 15 residues long. CDR3 residues: CASRAGGIMNTEAFF. Written as DNA, the CDR3 is TGTGCCAGTAGGGCGGGGGGGATAATGAACACTGAAGCTTTCTTT.

This chain's CDR3 is CASRRQVTDTQYF. CDR3 DNA sequence: TGTGCCAGCAGAAGACAGGTCACAGATACGCAGTATTTT. This chain joins TRBV25-1 and TRBJ2-3; D is possibly TRBD1 (6 bases). Germline values: CDR1 MGHDK, CDR2 SYGVNS. The germline V and J ends were trimmed by 6 bases and 2 bases, with 9 bases remaining between them. This CDR3 has 13 residues.

The V gene is TRBV21-1, the J gene TRBJ2-2; the DNA was not used to check the table's D call, TRBD1. TRBV21-1 is given as a pseudogene. The CDR3 length is 15 residues. CDR3 region: CASSKEQGSTGELFF. Written as DNA, the CDR3 is TGTGCCAGCAGCAAAGAACAGGGAAGCACCGGGGAGCTGTTTTTT.